This T cell receptor (beta chain) was identified in a study of control samples from healthy donors and cancer patients. Trimming removed 5 bases at V and 2 bases at J, with 12 bases between. The CDR3 length is 14 residues. CDR1 and CDR2 from the germline V gene are MNHEY and SMNVEV (reference sequence). Repertoires were generated with immunoSEQ multiplex PCR, while TCRdb's copy carries only in-frame clones and drops some. The table lists some 49,000 clones, 80% to 90% of them singletons. Concerning this clone: Other DNA sequences in this specimen translate into the identical CDR3.

This clonotype was sampled from a woman in her forties or fifties with lung cancer. The rearrangement joins TRBV27 to TRBJ1-1; a weak D match, TRBD1 (6 bases). The specimen sequenced was PBMCs. In DNA form, the CDR3 reads TGTGCCAGCAGTCTGACAGGTGATAACACTGAAGCTTTCTTT. Its translation is CASSLTGDNTEAFF.